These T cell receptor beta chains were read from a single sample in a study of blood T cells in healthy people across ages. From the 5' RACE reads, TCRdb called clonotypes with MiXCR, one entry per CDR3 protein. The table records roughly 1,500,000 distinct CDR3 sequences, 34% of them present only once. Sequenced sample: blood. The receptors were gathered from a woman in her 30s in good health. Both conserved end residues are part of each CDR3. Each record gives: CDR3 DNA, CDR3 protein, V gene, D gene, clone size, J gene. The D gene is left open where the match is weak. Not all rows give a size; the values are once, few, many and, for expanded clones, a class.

TGTGCCAGCAGCGTAGGGACTACCACAGATACGCAGTATTTT | CASSVGTTTDTQYF | TRBV9 | NA | many | TRBJ2-3
TGCGCCAGCAGCTTGCGCGGTACGGCAGGGCGTATCTTGGATGAGCAGTTCTTC | CASSLRGTAGRILDEQFF | TRBV5-1 | NA | NA | TRBJ2-1
TGCGCCAGCAGTCCCTCAGGGGTTAGGTCCTACAATGAGCAGTTCTTC | CASSPSGVRSYNEQFF | TRBV4-1 | NA | NA | TRBJ2-1
TGCGCCAGCAGCCCGTTAGGGGTGTCTTCCTACGAGCAGTACTTC | CASSPLGVSSYEQYF | TRBV5-1 | NA | NA | TRBJ2-7
TGTGCCAGCAGCCGGGGACTGGGGATTACCTCTGAGGCCAACGTCCTGACTTTC | CASSRGLGITSEANVLTF | TRBV14 | NA | NA | TRBJ2-6
TGTGCCAGCAGCTTAGCCTTGGCACCTAGGTGGGGGGACACTGAAGCTTTCTTT | CASSLALAPRWGDTEAFF | TRBV7-8 | NA | NA | TRBJ1-1
TGTGCCAGCAGCGGCCTCGTAGTCGAGGGGACCCAGTACTTC | CASSGLVVEGTQYF | TRBV7-6 | NA | few | TRBJ2-5
TGTGCCAGCAGTTTACAACAGATTAGCCCCTACGAGCAGTACTTC | CASSLQQISPYEQYF | TRBV12-3/TRBV12-4 | NA | few | TRBJ2-7
TGTGCCAGCAGCTCAATAGCGGGAGCCCGCACAGATACGCAGTATTTT | CASSSIAGARTDTQYF | TRBV12-3/TRBV12-4 | TRBD2 | NA | TRBJ2-3
TGTGCCAGCAGTGAGGACCCCACCGACTACGAGCAGTACTTC | CASSEDPTDYEQYF | TRBV6-6 | NA | NA | TRBJ2-7
TGTGCCAGCAGTCCCACGGGGTACGCCTACGAGCAGTACTTC | CASSPTGYAYEQYF | TRBV6-1 | NA | few | TRBJ2-7
TGTGCCAGCAGCGCCCGGGACAACCAAGAGACCCAGTACTTC | CASSARDNQETQYF | TRBV11-2 | NA | NA | TRBJ2-5
TGCGCCAGCAGCCAAGATAGGCTAGCGGGAGGTACGGTAGGAGAGACCCAGTACTTC | CASSQDRLAGGTVGETQYF | TRBV4-1 | TRBD2 | many | TRBJ2-5
TGTGCCAGCAGCGTAGAGGGAAGCCGAGGCACTGAAGCTTTCTTT | CASSVEGSRGTEAFF | TRBV9 | NA | NA | TRBJ1-1
TGCAGTGCTAGAGATAATACTTACACCTACGAGCAGTACTTC | CSARDNTYTYEQYF | TRBV20-1 | NA | many | TRBJ2-7
TGCGCCAGCACGACAGGGGAAATAGGGTACGAGCAGTACTTC | CASTTGEIGYEQYF | TRBV5-1 | TRBD1 | NA | TRBJ2-7
TGCAGTGCTACCCCCGGAGGGACATTGTCCTACGAGCAGTACTTC | CSATPGGTLSYEQYF | TRBV20-1 | NA | many | TRBJ2-7